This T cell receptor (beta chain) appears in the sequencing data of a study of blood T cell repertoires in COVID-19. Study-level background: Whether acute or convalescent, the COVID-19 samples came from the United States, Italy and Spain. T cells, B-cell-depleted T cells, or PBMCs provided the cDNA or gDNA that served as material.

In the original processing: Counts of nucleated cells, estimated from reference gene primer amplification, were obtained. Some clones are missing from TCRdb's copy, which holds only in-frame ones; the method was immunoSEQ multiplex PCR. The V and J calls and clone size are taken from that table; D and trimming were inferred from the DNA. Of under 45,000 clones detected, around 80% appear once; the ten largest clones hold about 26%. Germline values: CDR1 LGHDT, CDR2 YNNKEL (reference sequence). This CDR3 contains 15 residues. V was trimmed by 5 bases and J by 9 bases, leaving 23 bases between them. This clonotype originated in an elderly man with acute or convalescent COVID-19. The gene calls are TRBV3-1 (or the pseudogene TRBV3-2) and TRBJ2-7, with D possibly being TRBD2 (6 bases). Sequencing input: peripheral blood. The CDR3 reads CASSVGGTPRAGQYF. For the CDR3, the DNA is TGTGCCAGCAGCGTAGGAGGGACCCCTCGAGCTGGGCAGTACTTC.